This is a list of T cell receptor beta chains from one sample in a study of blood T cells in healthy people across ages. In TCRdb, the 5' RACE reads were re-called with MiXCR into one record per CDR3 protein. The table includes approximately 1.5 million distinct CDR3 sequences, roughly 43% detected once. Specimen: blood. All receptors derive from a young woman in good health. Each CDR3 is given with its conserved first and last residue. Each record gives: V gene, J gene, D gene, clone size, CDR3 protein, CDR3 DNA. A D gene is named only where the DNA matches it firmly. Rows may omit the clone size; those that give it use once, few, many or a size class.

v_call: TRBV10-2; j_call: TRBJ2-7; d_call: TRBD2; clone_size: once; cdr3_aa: CASRQTSGSLNEQYF; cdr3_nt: TGCGCCAGTAGACAGACTAGCGGGAGTCTTAACGAGCAGTACTTC
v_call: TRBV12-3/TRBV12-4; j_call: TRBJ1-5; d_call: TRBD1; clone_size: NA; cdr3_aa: CASRPDRESQPQHF; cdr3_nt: TGTGCCAGCAGACCGGACAGGGAGTCACAGCCCCAGCATTTT
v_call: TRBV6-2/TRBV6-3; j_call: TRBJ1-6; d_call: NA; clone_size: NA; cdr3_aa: CASSYSQTPSDSPLHF; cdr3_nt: TGTGCCAGCAGTTACTCTCAAACCCCGTCGGATTCACCCCTCCACTTT
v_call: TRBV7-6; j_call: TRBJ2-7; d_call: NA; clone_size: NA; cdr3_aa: CASSLGGGAWSSYNEQYF; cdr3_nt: TGTGCCAGCAGCTTAGGAGGCGGAGCATGGAGCTCCTACAATGAGCAGTACTTC
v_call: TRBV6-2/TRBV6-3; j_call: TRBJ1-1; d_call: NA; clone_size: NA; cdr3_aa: CASGGHGPDTEAFF; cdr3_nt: TGTGCCAGCGGGGGACACGGACCCGACACTGAAGCTTTCTTT
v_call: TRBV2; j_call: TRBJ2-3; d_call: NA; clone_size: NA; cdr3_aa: CASSEEGGGADTQYF; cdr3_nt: TGTGCCAGCAGTGAGGAGGGAGGGGGCGCAGATACGCAGTATTTT
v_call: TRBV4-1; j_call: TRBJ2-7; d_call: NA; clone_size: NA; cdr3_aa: CASSQDLALGYEQYF; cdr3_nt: TGCGCCAGCAGCCAAGATCTGGCCCTAGGGTACGAGCAGTACTTC
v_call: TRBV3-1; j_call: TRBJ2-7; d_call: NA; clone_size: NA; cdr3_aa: CASSTGVGYEQYF; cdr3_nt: TGTGCCAGCAGCACCGGGGTCGGCTACGAGCAGTACTTC
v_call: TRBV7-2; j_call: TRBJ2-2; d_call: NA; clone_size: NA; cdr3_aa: CASSFQGGGELFF; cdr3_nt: TGTGCCAGCAGCTTCCAGGGGGGCGGGGAGCTGTTTTTT
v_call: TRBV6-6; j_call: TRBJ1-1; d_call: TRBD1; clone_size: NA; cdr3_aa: CASRDRIRSEAFF; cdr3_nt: TGTGCCAGCAGGGACAGGATCCGGAGTGAAGCTTTCTTT